This T cell receptor beta chain appears in the sequencing data of a study of response to subunit inactivated influenza vaccine. This clonotype was detected only a few times. Trimming took off 0 bases at V and 8 bases at J, with 20 bases between the two ends. This CDR3 is 17 amino acids long. Germline V gene sequence: CDR1 MNHEY, CDR2 SVGAGI. Each CDR3 protein gets one entry after TCRdb re-called the RT-PCR reads with MiXCR. Among under 950,000 distinct CDR3 sequences, around 20% were seen once, and the ten largest hold roughly a tenth. This TCR was sampled from a man aged 50 to 59 who received an inactivated influenza vaccine. The genes are TRBV6-5 and TRBJ2-1; D gene unclear. This specimen was PBMCs from blood, taken 5 days after vaccination. The CDR3 sequence is CASSYSILGPALDEQFF. The CDR3 nucleotides read TGTGCCAGCAGTTACTCGATACTTGGGCCCGCTCTCGATGAGCAGTTCTTC.